Listed here is a single TCR beta chain. The CDR3 has 15 amino acids. Germline CDR1 and CDR2: SGDLS and YYNGEE. V trimming: 0 bases; J trimming: 5 bases; junction bases outside the gene matches: 6. Per the original methods: For nucleated cells, counts were estimated from reference gene primer amplification. This table comes from immunoSEQ multiplex PCR, and its TCRdb copy is limited to in-frame clones, with some not included. Clone size and the V and J calls come from that table; the DNA yielded D and trimming. Among some 300,000 clones, around four fifths were seen once, and the ten largest hold over 3.5%. These data come from a study of blood T cell repertoires in COVID-19. Across the whole study: Samples of COVID-19 (acute and convalescent) were obtained from the United States, Italy and Spain.

Sequencing used peripheral blood. This TCR was sampled from a woman aged 50 to 65 with active or convalescent COVID-19. The chain couples TRBV9 to TRBJ2-3; 7 bases fit TRBD2. The CDR3 sequence is CASSVAVTSLDTQYF. In DNA, the CDR3 is TGTGCCAGCAGCGTAGCTGTGACTAGCCTAGATACGCAGTATTTT.